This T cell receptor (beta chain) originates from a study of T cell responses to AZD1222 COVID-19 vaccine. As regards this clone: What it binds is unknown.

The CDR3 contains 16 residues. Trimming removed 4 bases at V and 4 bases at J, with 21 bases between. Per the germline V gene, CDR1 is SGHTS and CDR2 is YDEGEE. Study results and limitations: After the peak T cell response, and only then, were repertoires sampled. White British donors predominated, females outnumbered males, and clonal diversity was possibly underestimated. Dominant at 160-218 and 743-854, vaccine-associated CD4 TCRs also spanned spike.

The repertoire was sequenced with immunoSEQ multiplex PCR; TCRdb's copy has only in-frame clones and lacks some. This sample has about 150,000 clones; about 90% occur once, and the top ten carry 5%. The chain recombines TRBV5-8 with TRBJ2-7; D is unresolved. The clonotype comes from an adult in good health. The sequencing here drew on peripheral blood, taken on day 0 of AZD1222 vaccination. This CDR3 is CASSLLGGTLQYEQYF. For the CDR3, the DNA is TGTGCCAGCAGCCTGCTGGGCGGAACTTTACAATACGAGCAGTACTTC.